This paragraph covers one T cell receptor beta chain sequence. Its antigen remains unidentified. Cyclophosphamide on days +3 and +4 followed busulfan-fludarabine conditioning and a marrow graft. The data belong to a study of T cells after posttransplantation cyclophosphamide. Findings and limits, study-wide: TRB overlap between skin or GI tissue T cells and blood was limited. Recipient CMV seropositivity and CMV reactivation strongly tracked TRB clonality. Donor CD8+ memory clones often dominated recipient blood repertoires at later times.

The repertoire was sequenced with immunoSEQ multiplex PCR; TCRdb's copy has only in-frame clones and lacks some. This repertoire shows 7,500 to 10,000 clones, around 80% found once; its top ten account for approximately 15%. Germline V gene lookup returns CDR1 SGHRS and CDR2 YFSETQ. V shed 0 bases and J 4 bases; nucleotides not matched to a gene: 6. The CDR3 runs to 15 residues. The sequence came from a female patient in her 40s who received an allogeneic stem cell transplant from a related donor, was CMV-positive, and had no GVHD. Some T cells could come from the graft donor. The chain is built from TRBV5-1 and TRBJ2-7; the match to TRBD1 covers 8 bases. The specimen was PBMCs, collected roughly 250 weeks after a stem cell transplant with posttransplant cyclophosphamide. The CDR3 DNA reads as TGCGCCAGCAGCTTGGCACCAGGGGGCGGTTACGAGCAGTACTTC. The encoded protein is CASSLAPGGGYEQYF. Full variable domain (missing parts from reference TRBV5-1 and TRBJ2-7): KAGVTQTPRYLIKTRGQQVTLSCSPISGHRSVSWYQQTPGQGLQFLFEYFSETQRNKGNFPGRFSGRQFSNSRSEMNVSTLELGDSALYLCASSLAPGGGYEQYFGPGTRLTVT.